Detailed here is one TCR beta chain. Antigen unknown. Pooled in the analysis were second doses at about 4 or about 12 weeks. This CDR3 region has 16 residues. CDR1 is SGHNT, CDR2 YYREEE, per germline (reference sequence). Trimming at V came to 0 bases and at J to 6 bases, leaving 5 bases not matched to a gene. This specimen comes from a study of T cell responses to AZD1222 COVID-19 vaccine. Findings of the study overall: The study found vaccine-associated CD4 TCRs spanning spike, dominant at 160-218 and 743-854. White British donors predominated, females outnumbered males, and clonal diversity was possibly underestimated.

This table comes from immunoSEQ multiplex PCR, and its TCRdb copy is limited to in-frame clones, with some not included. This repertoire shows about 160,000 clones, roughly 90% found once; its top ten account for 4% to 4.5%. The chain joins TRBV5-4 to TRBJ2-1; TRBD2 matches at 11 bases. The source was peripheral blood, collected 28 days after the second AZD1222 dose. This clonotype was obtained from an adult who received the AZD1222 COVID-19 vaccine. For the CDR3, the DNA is TGTGCCAGCAGCTTGGCCAGTAGCGGGGGGGGCAATGAGCAGTTCTTC. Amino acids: CASSLASSGGGNEQFF.